The rows below give T cell receptor beta chains drawn from one sample of a study of control samples from healthy donors and cancer patients. Profiled with immunoSEQ multiplex PCR; TCRdb holds only in-frame clones, not every one. The sample shows around 170,000 clones, almost 90% of them seen only once. The specimen was blood. Source of these receptors: a young woman in good health. The CDR3 runs from the conserved cysteine through the conserved F or W. The order of the fields is V gene, D gene, clone size, CDR3 length, J gene, CDR3 protein, CDR3 DNA. D genes are given only for firm matches. Part of the rows lack a size; the others show once, few, many or a class for expanded clones.

v_call: TRBV29-1; d_call: -; clone_size: -; cdr3_length: 13; j_call: TRBJ2-7; cdr3_aa: CSVRGTDSYEQYF; cdr3_nt: TGCAGCGTTAGAGGGACGGACTCCTACGAGCAGTACTTC
v_call: TRBV10-1; d_call: -; clone_size: -; cdr3_length: 14; j_call: TRBJ1-1; cdr3_aa: CASSLGGTGTEAFF; cdr3_nt: TGCGCCAGCTCCCTCGGGGGTACCGGCACTGAAGCTTTCTTT
v_call: TRBV29-1; d_call: -; clone_size: -; cdr3_length: 13; j_call: TRBJ2-3; cdr3_aa: CSVEMGGADTQYF; cdr3_nt: TGCAGCGTTGAAATGGGGGGCGCAGATACGCAGTATTTT
v_call: TRBV5-4; d_call: TRBD1; clone_size: -; cdr3_length: 16; j_call: TRBJ1-6; cdr3_aa: CASSLASGGQVRTLHF; cdr3_nt: TGTGCCAGCAGCTTGGCTTCAGGGGGCCAGGTACGAACCCTCCACTTT
v_call: TRBV19; d_call: -; clone_size: -; cdr3_length: 13; j_call: TRBJ1-6; cdr3_aa: CASSTVHFSPLHF; cdr3_nt: TGTGCCAGTAGTACCGTCCACTTTTCACCCCTCCACTTT
v_call: TRBV15; d_call: -; clone_size: -; cdr3_length: 15; j_call: TRBJ2-1; cdr3_aa: CATSRDRKTYNEQFF; cdr3_nt: TGTGCCACCAGCAGAGATCGGAAGACCTACAATGAGCAGTTCTTC
v_call: TRBV18; d_call: TRBD1; clone_size: -; cdr3_length: 15; j_call: TRBJ2-3; cdr3_aa: CASSPRQGGTDTQYF; cdr3_nt: TGTGCCAGCTCACCCCGGCAGGGGGGCACAGATACGCAGTATTTT
v_call: TRBV25-1; d_call: TRBD1; clone_size: -; cdr3_length: 16; j_call: TRBJ1-2; cdr3_aa: CASSETGAGGDYGYTF; cdr3_nt: TGTGCCAGCAGTGAGACAGGGGCAGGGGGAGACTATGGCTACACCTTC
v_call: TRBV10-3; d_call: -; clone_size: -; cdr3_length: 15; j_call: TRBJ1-2; cdr3_aa: CAISESTGPNYGYTF; cdr3_nt: TGTGCCATCAGTGAGAGCACCGGACCTAACTATGGCTACACCTTC
v_call: TRBV5-1; d_call: TRBD1; clone_size: -; cdr3_length: 12; j_call: TRBJ1-1; cdr3_aa: CASSRGPTEAFF; cdr3_nt: TGCGCCAGTTCAAGGGGGCCCACTGAAGCTTTCTTT
v_call: TRBV9; d_call: -; clone_size: -; cdr3_length: 11; j_call: TRBJ1-2; cdr3_aa: CASSVGVGYTF; cdr3_nt: TGTGCCAGCAGCGTAGGAGTCGGCTACACCTTC
v_call: TRBV5-6; d_call: -; clone_size: once; cdr3_length: 14; j_call: TRBJ1-2; cdr3_aa: CASSLEQGSNGYTF; cdr3_nt: TGTGCCAGCAGCTTGGAGCAGGGGTCGAATGGCTACACCTTC
v_call: TRBV5-5; d_call: TRBD2; clone_size: -; cdr3_length: 18; j_call: TRBJ2-3; cdr3_aa: CASSLTASGGASTDTQYF; cdr3_nt: TGTGCCAGCAGCTTGACAGCTAGCGGGGGGGCCTCGACAGATACGCAGTATTTT
v_call: TRBV10-2; d_call: TRBD1; clone_size: once; cdr3_length: 15; j_call: TRBJ1-3; cdr3_aa: CASSALQGAGNTIYF; cdr3_nt: TGCGCCAGCAGTGCCTTACAGGGGGCTGGAAACACCATATATTTT
v_call: TRBV19; d_call: -; clone_size: -; cdr3_length: 13; j_call: TRBJ1-1; cdr3_aa: CASSVGRLAEAFF; cdr3_nt: TGTGCCAGTAGTGTGGGGAGATTGGCTGAAGCTTTCTTT
v_call: TRBV30; d_call: TRBD2; clone_size: -; cdr3_length: 16; j_call: TRBJ2-2; cdr3_aa: CAWSILAGGPTGELFF; cdr3_nt: TGTGCCTGGAGTATACTAGCGGGGGGTCCCACCGGGGAGCTGTTTTTT
v_call: TRBV28; d_call: TRBD1; clone_size: -; cdr3_length: 15; j_call: TRBJ2-7; cdr3_aa: CASSPLRDRRYEQYF; cdr3_nt: TGTGCCAGCAGCCCCTTGAGGGACAGGAGGTACGAGCAGTACTTC
v_call: TRBV29-1; d_call: TRBD2; clone_size: few; cdr3_length: 14; j_call: TRBJ2-5; cdr3_aa: CSVEGLAGGETQYF; cdr3_nt: TGCAGCGTTGAGGGGCTAGCGGGAGGAGAGACCCAGTACTTC
v_call: TRBV7-2; d_call: TRBD2; clone_size: -; cdr3_length: 16; j_call: TRBJ2-1; cdr3_aa: CASSLTASGRMNEQFF; cdr3_nt: TGTGCCAGCAGCTTAACCGCTAGCGGGAGGATGAATGAGCAGTTCTTC
v_call: TRBV7-9; d_call: -; clone_size: -; cdr3_length: 14; j_call: TRBJ2-1; cdr3_aa: CASSLGYSNNEQFF; cdr3_nt: TGTGCCAGCAGCTTAGGCTACAGCAACAATGAGCAGTTCTTC
v_call: TRBV19; d_call: TRBD2; clone_size: few; cdr3_length: 18; j_call: TRBJ2-3; cdr3_aa: CASSKSGLAGLITDTQYF; cdr3_nt: TGTGCCAGTAGTAAGTCGGGACTAGCGGGACTAATCACAGATACGCAGTATTTT
v_call: TRBV15; d_call: -; clone_size: -; cdr3_length: 15; j_call: TRBJ2-7; cdr3_aa: CATSGYGTQKREQYF; cdr3_nt: TGTGCCACCAGCGGCTACGGGACACAGAAAAGGGAGCAGTACTTC
v_call: TRBV19; d_call: TRBD1; clone_size: -; cdr3_length: 14; j_call: TRBJ1-2; cdr3_aa: CASKDRESSKGYTF; cdr3_nt: TGTGCCAGTAAAGACAGGGAGAGCTCTAAAGGCTACACCTTC
v_call: TRBV4-2; d_call: -; clone_size: -; cdr3_length: 16; j_call: TRBJ2-6; cdr3_aa: CASSQVISSGANVLTF; cdr3_nt: TGTGCCAGCAGCCAAGTTATAAGCTCTGGGGCCAACGTCCTGACTTTC
v_call: TRBV6-5; d_call: TRBD1; clone_size: -; cdr3_length: 14; j_call: TRBJ1-6; cdr3_aa: CASMRGTGGSPLHF; cdr3_nt: TGTGCCAGCATGAGAGGGACAGGGGGTTCACCCCTCCACTTT
v_call: TRBV3-1/TRBV3-2; d_call: -; clone_size: -; cdr3_length: 13; j_call: TRBJ2-5; cdr3_aa: CASSRGPQETQYF; cdr3_nt: TGTGCCAGCAGCCGTGGACCGCAAGAGACCCAGTACTTC
v_call: TRBV27; d_call: -; clone_size: -; cdr3_length: 15; j_call: TRBJ1-1; cdr3_aa: CASSLSAQGNTEAFF; cdr3_nt: TGTGCCAGCAGTTTATCGGCCCAGGGGAACACTGAAGCTTTCTTT
v_call: TRBV21-1; d_call: -; clone_size: -; cdr3_length: 16; j_call: TRBJ2-3; cdr3_aa: CASSRESGASTDTQYF; cdr3_nt: TGTGCCAGCAGCCGGGAAAGCGGAGCGAGCACAGATACGCAGTATTTT
v_call: TRBV9; d_call: -; clone_size: -; cdr3_length: 12; j_call: TRBJ1-2; cdr3_aa: CASRDRSYGYTF; cdr3_nt: TGTGCCAGCAGGGACAGAAGCTATGGCTACACCTTC
v_call: TRBV24-1; d_call: -; clone_size: -; cdr3_length: 16; j_call: TRBJ2-3; cdr3_aa: CATSDHRVGGTDTQYF; cdr3_nt: TGTGCCACCAGTGATCACAGGGTCGGTGGCACAGATACGCAGTATTTT
v_call: TRBV5-1; d_call: TRBD2; clone_size: -; cdr3_length: 15; j_call: TRBJ2-4; cdr3_aa: CASSSSGGDRNIQYF; cdr3_nt: TGCGCCAGCAGCTCCAGCGGGGGGGATAGAAACATTCAGTACTTC
v_call: TRBV5-1; d_call: TRBD2; clone_size: -; cdr3_length: 17; j_call: TRBJ2-2; cdr3_aa: CASSLGRTSGGSGELFF; cdr3_nt: TGCGCCAGCAGCTTGGGTCGGACTAGCGGGGGGTCCGGGGAGCTGTTTTTT
v_call: TRBV3-1/TRBV3-2; d_call: -; clone_size: -; cdr3_length: 17; j_call: TRBJ2-2; cdr3_aa: CASSQDYIAANTGELFF; cdr3_nt: TGTGCCAGCAGCCAAGATTATATAGCGGCGAACACCGGGGAGCTGTTTTTT
v_call: TRBV24-1; d_call: TRBD1; clone_size: -; cdr3_length: 19; j_call: TRBJ2-1; cdr3_aa: CATSDPVPGQGSVYNEQFF; cdr3_nt: TGTGCCACCAGTGATCCAGTCCCGGGACAGGGTTCGGTCTACAATGAGCAGTTCTTC
v_call: TRBV7-8; d_call: -; clone_size: -; cdr3_length: 13; j_call: TRBJ1-1; cdr3_aa: CASRGGSVAEAFF; cdr3_nt: TGTGCCAGCAGGGGGGGGTCGGTTGCTGAAGCTTTCTTT
v_call: TRBV28; d_call: -; clone_size: -; cdr3_length: 13; j_call: TRBJ2-7; cdr3_aa: CASSELGGYEQYF; cdr3_nt: TGTGCCAGCAGTGAGTTAGGGGGCTACGAGCAGTACTTC
v_call: TRBV14; d_call: -; clone_size: -; cdr3_length: 14; j_call: TRBJ2-1; cdr3_aa: CASSQVRLYNEQFF; cdr3_nt: TGTGCCAGCAGCCAAGTTCGTCTCTACAATGAGCAGTTCTTC
v_call: TRBV5-6; d_call: -; clone_size: -; cdr3_length: 15; j_call: TRBJ1-6; cdr3_aa: CASSLGGIGNSPLHF; cdr3_nt: TGTGCCAGCAGCTTGGGGGGGATAGGTAATTCACCCCTCCACTTT
v_call: TRBV11-2; d_call: -; clone_size: -; cdr3_length: 14; j_call: TRBJ1-2; cdr3_aa: CASSLDVAIMGYTF; cdr3_nt: TGTGCCAGCAGCTTAGATGTGGCGATAATGGGCTACACCTTC
v_call: TRBV2; d_call: -; clone_size: -; cdr3_length: 12; j_call: TRBJ2-3; cdr3_aa: CATRGLADTQYF; cdr3_nt: TGTGCCACCAGGGGACTGGCAGATACGCAGTATTTT
v_call: TRBV24-1; d_call: -; clone_size: -; cdr3_length: 15; j_call: TRBJ2-3; cdr3_aa: CATSDLSDTTDTQYF; cdr3_nt: TGTGCCACCAGTGATTTGAGCGATACCACAGATACGCAGTATTTT
v_call: TRBV5-5; d_call: TRBD1; clone_size: -; cdr3_length: 14; j_call: TRBJ1-5; cdr3_aa: CASSLQGTNQPQHF; cdr3_nt: TGTGCCAGCAGCTTACAGGGGACTAATCAGCCCCAGCATTTT